The 30 T cell receptor beta chains in this list originate from one sample, sequenced in a study of blood T cell repertoires in COVID-19. The repertoire was sequenced with immunoSEQ multiplex PCR; TCRdb's copy has only in-frame clones and lacks some. The sample lists roughly 150,000 clones; about 78% were seen once. What was sequenced was peripheral blood. These receptors were taken from a man in his sixties who had recovered from COVID-19.

This chain uses TRBV28 with TRBJ1-5; D is unclear. V gave up 3 bases and J gave up 11 bases, with 14 bases separating them. CDR3 length: 13 amino acids. From germline, CDR1 is MDHEN and CDR2 SYDVKM. The CDR3 DNA reads TGTGCCAGCAGTTTTTCGGTGCAAACAGCCCAGCATTTT. Protein sequence: CASSFSVQTAQHF.

The J gene is TRBJ1-3, the V gene TRBV7-6, with D perhaps matching TRBD1 (6 bases). The CDR3 length is 14 residues. Trimming removed 5 bases from V and 4 bases from J, with 12 bases in between. Germline loops: CDR1 SGHVS, CDR2 FNYEAQ. Here the CDR3 DNA reads TGTGCCAGCAGCAACAGGGAGGGCGGAAACACCATATATTTT. Amino acid sequence: CASSNREGGNTIYF.

This clone was counted once. The chain links TRBV5-1 to TRBJ1-3; D not certain. The CDR3 is made up of 14 amino acids. From germline, CDR1 is SGHRS and CDR2 YFSETQ. The V gene lost 0 bases and the J gene lost 0 bases, with 4 bases spanning the gap. The CDR3 protein is CASSLVGSGNTIYF. The DNA for the CDR3 is TGCGCCAGCAGCTTGGTCGGCTCTGGAAACACCATATATTTT. The whole variable domain, remainder taken from reference TRBV5-1 and TRBJ1-3, is KAGVTQTPRYLIKTRGQQVTLSCSPISGHRSVSWYQQTPGQGLQFLFEYFSETQRNKGNFPGRFSGRQFSNSRSEMNVSTLELGDSALYLCASSLVGSGNTIYFGEGSWLTVV.

The chain is built from TRBV5-5 and TRBJ2-2; TRBD2 is a possible D gene (6 bases). V gave up 3 bases and J gave up 5 bases, with 20 bases separating them. The germline gives CDR1 SGHKS, CDR2 YYEKEE (reference sequence). This CDR3 is built from 17 residues. For the CDR3, the DNA is TGTGCCAGCAGCTCGAGCTTTGGAGGGCGGTGGACCGGGGAGCTGTTTTTT. Its translation is CASSSSFGGRWTGELFF.

The gene calls are TRBV27 and TRBJ2-1, with 7 nucleotides matching TRBD1. The CDR3 is 15 amino acids. Germline CDR1 MNHEY, CDR2 SMNVEV (reference sequence). Trimming at V came to 5 bases and at J to 4 bases, leaving 8 bases not matched to a gene. The CDR3 loop reads CASSTRTGLYNEQFF. CDR3 nucleotide sequence: TGTGCCAGCAGTACAAGGACAGGTCTGTACAATGAGCAGTTCTTC.

The rearrangement links TRBV11-2 to TRBJ2-7; TRBD1 agrees at 7 bases. V shed 5 bases, J shed 3 bases, and the junction held 7 bases outside the gene matches. The CDR3 length is 14 residues. Germline V lookup: CDR1 SGHAT, CDR2 FQNNGV. The CDR3 spells CASSLGTAIYEQYF. The CDR3 coding sequence is TGTGCCAGCAGCCTGGGGACAGCTATCTACGAGCAGTACTTC.

The V gene is TRBV28, the J gene TRBJ1-2, with D maybe TRBD1 (6 bases). The CDR3 is 15 residues long. The V and J ends lost 2 bases and 4 bases respectively, with 14 bases between them. CDR1 is MDHEN, CDR2 SYDVKM, per germline. CDR3 nucleotide sequence: TGTGCCAGCAGTTTAAATTTGAGAGGGGGCTATGGCTACACCTTC. Translated, it gives CASSLNLRGGYGYTF.

This chain links TRBV4-3 with TRBJ2-7; 7 nucleotides match TRBD1. J lost 6 bases, V lost 3 bases, and 5 bases had no gene match. This CDR3 has 13 amino acids. Germline lookup yields CDR1 LGHNA and CDR2 YSLEER. This chain's CDR3 is CASSQTGTAEQYF. CDR3 DNA: TGCGCCAGCAGCCAGACCGGGACAGCCGAGCAGTACTTC.

The rearrangement links TRBV25-1 to TRBJ1-1, with D maybe TRBD1 (5 bases). V was shortened by 0 bases and J by 6 bases, with 11 bases between the two germline ends. CDR1 and CDR2 (germline): MGHDK, SYGVNS. The CDR3 consists of 14 residues. The CDR3 coding sequence is TGTGCCAGCAGTGAATATCTGGGGGAGGCTGAAGCTTTCTTT. This codes for CASSEYLGEAEAFF.

This chain uses TRBV3-1 (or the pseudogene TRBV3-2) with TRBJ2-2, with a possible D match to TRBD1 (5 bases). Trimming pared 5 bases from V and 7 bases from J, leaving 11 bases between. This CDR3 comprises 13 residues. The V gene's germline CDR1 is LGHDT and CDR2 YNNKEL (reference sequence). CDR3 sequence reads: CASSFRTSGELFF. The CDR3 bases are TGTGCCAGCAGCTTCCGGACAAGCGGGGAGCTGTTTTTT.

This chain connects TRBV4-1 to TRBJ1-4, with D perhaps TRBD1 (5 bases). This CDR3 has 17 residues. Germline V lookup: CDR1 MGHRA, CDR2 YSYEKL. V was cut by 0 bases and J by 4 bases, with 15 bases left in between. The CDR3 spells CASSQENPQGSNEKLFF. The CDR3 DNA reads as TGCGCCAGCAGCCAAGAGAATCCCCAGGGTAGTAATGAAAAACTGTTTTTT.

This chain connects TRBV30 to TRBJ2-6, with D maybe TRBD1 (7 bases). Looked up from germline, CDR1 is GTSNPN and CDR2 is SVGIG (reference sequence). CDR3 size: 17 residues. V lost 4 bases, J lost 0 bases, and 16 bases lay in between. The CDR3 loop is CAWTATGTFSGANVLTF. DNA for the CDR3: TGTGCCTGGACCGCGACAGGGACTTTCTCTGGGGCCAACGTCCTGACTTTC.

This clone was seen only once. The V call is TRBV4-2, the J call TRBJ2-1; D perhaps matches TRBD2 (5 bases). The V gene lost 8 bases and the J gene lost 10 bases, with 18 bases spanning the gap. Germline-derived CDR1 and CDR2 are LGHNA and YNFKEQ. CDR3 length: 13 residues. CDR3 DNA sequence: TGTGCCAGCCCAAGCGGAACTAATGTAGAGCAGTTCTTC. Protein: CASPSGTNVEQFF.

V is TRBV2 and J is TRBJ2-2, with D possibly being TRBD1 (6 bases). Germline V gene lookup returns CDR1 SNHLY and CDR2 FYNNEI. This CDR3 contains 16 residues. With 3 bases removed from V and 1 base from J, the gap between germline ends came to 12 bases. CDR3 protein: CASSDPQTGNTGELFF. The DNA for the CDR3 is TGTGCCAGCAGTGACCCCCAGACAGGGAACACCGGGGAGCTGTTTTTT.

This chain links TRBV7-9 with TRBJ1-2, with TRBD1 identical over 7 bases. The CDR3 length is 16 residues. Germline CDR1 SEHNR, CDR2 FQNEAQ (reference sequence). The ends lost 7 bases at V and 0 bases at J; junction bases unmatched: 11. The CDR3 sequence is CASTTPGDSTNYGYTF. CDR3 DNA sequence: TGTGCCAGCACTACCCCCGGGGACAGTACTAACTATGGCTACACCTTC.

This clone was detected once. V and J are TRBV5-4 and TRBJ2-1; possible D gene TRBD1, 7 bases. Germline V gives CDR1 SGHNT, CDR2 YYREEE (reference sequence). Trimming pared 0 bases from V and 7 bases from J, leaving 17 bases between. The length of the CDR3 is 16 residues. CDR3 region: CASSLDRGGGLNEQFF. CDR3 coding DNA: TGTGCCAGCAGCTTGGACAGGGGTGGAGGGTTGAATGAGCAGTTCTTC. Full variable domain (missing parts from reference TRBV5-4 and TRBJ2-1): ETGVTQSPTHLIKTRGQQVTLRCSSQSGHNTVSWYQQALGQGPQFIFQYYREEENGRGNFPPRFSGLQFPNYSSELNVNALELDDSALYLCASSLDRGGGLNEQFFGPGTRLTVL.

The chain combines TRBV7-2 with TRBJ1-4; 8 bases agree with TRBD1. CDR1 SGHTA and CDR2 FQGNSA come from the germline V gene. Trimming cost V 5 bases and J 0 bases; bases outside gene matches: 5. CDR3 size: 16 residues. The CDR3 reads CASSPGQGATNEKLFF. The DNA for the CDR3 is TGTGCCAGCAGCCCAGGACAGGGCGCAACTAATGAAAAACTGTTTTTT.

This clone was seen many times. This chain uses TRBV5-4 with TRBJ1-4, with TRBD1 identical over 9 bases. With 5 bases clipped from V and 7 bases from J, the junction kept 3 bases outside the gene matches. The germline CDR1 and CDR2 sequences are SGHNT and YYREEE (reference sequence). The CDR3 is made up of 13 amino acids. The CDR3 coding sequence is TGTGCCAGCAGTAGGGACAGGGCTGAAAAACTGTTTTTT. Its protein product is CASSRDRAEKLFF.

The V and J genes are TRBV7-2 and TRBJ2-1; 7 bases match TRBD2. CDR1 SGHTA and CDR2 FQGNSA come from the germline V gene. The J segment lost 4 bases and the V segment lost 1 base, leaving 4 bases of the junction unmatched. The CDR3 extends over 15 amino acids. CDR3 sequence (DNA): TGTGCCAGCAGCTTAGGGCTAGCGGAATACAATGAGCAGTTCTTC. This translates into CASSLGLAEYNEQFF.

The V call is TRBV19, the J call TRBJ2-7, with 7 bases that match TRBD1. V dropped 9 bases and J dropped 0; count of bases not matched to a gene: 8. Germline CDR1 LNHDA, CDR2 SQIVND (reference sequence). The CDR3 length is 14 residues. The CDR3 here is CASHRTGNSYEQYF. The CDR3 nucleotides are TGTGCCAGCCACCGGACAGGTAACTCCTACGAGCAGTACTTC.

This CDR3 reads CASSPWTSGGEQYF. The CDR3 DNA reads as TGTGCCAGCAGCCCTTGGACTAGCGGAGGCGAGCAGTACTTC. The genes are TRBV7-9 and TRBJ2-7, with TRBD2 identical over 10 bases. CDR3 length equals 14 residues. Losses at the gene ends were 5 bases for V and 6 bases for J; bases not matched to a gene: 7. The V gene's germline CDR1 is SEHNR and CDR2 FQNEAQ (reference sequence).

This rearrangement joins TRBV4-2 to TRBJ1-6, with 10 bases lining up with TRBD1. From germline, CDR1 is LGHNA and CDR2 YNFKEQ. This CDR3 is built from 17 residues. J gave up 10 bases and V 4 bases, and 13 bases lay outside the gene matches. CDR3 in DNA: TGTGCCAGCAGCCTCCAACGCGGGACAGGGGAGGGGTCACCCCTCCACTTT. Translation: CASSLQRGTGEGSPLHF.

This rearrangement joins TRBV2 to TRBJ2-3; TRBD2 is a possible D gene (6 bases). Between the trimmed V and J ends, which lost 10 bases and 4 bases, there was a span of 18 bases. This CDR3 spans 14 amino acids. Looked up from germline, CDR1 is SNHLY and CDR2 is FYNNEI. The CDR3 spells CANSPGLSADTQYF. CDR3 DNA sequence: TGTGCCAACTCCCCGGGACTCAGCGCAGATACGCAGTATTTT.

This rearrangement joins TRBV7-8 to TRBJ2-6; D might be TRBD2 (5 bases). CDR1 SGHVS and CDR2 FQNEAQ come from the germline V gene. V was shortened by 2 bases and J by 4 bases, with 18 bases between the two germline ends. The CDR3 consists of 18 residues. The CDR3 sequence: CASSLLRARLTGANVLTF. The DNA of the CDR3 is TGTGCCAGCAGCTTACTGCGGGCCCGTCTGACCGGGGCCAACGTCCTGACTTTC.

The chain carries TRBV27 and TRBJ2-1, with a weak D call TRBD1 (6 bases). V lost 3 bases, J lost 6 bases, and 9 bases lay in between. Per germline, CDR1 MNHEY and CDR2 SMNVEV (reference sequence). This CDR3 has 13 residues. The CDR3 DNA follows: TGTGCCAGCAGTTTGGGCAGGGGCAATGAGCAGTTCTTC. Protein sequence: CASSLGRGNEQFF.

This rearrangement joins TRBV19 to TRBJ1-2, with D uncertain. The germline V and J ends were trimmed by 1 base and 4 bases, with 7 bases remaining between them. The CDR3 sequence is 13 residues long. Germline lookup yields CDR1 LNHDA and CDR2 SQIVND (reference sequence). The CDR3 region is CASSIVKSYGYTF. CDR3 nucleotide sequence: TGTGCCAGTAGTATAGTAAAGAGCTATGGCTACACCTTC.

The V and J genes are TRBV6-1 and TRBJ1-6, with D possibly being TRBD1 (6 bases). The V gene lost 3 bases and the J gene lost 8 bases, with 14 bases spanning the gap. The CDR3 contains 15 residues. CDR1 is MNHNS, CDR2 SASEGT, per germline. DNA for the CDR3: TGTGCCAGCAGTGACCAGGGGAGTGGACATTCACCCCTCCACTTT. Its protein product is CASSDQGSGHSPLHF.

The chain is built from TRBV6-1 and TRBJ1-2; D call uncertain. Germline lookup yields CDR1 MNHNS and CDR2 SASEGT. Trimming took 0 bases from V and 14 from J, leaving 16 bases between them. The CDR3 extends over 13 amino acids. The CDR3 region has the DNA TGTGCCAGCAGTGAAGCGCGAGACACCCAACTGACCTTC. Its protein is CASSEARDTQLTF.

The gene calls are TRBV4-3 and TRBJ2-2; TRBD1 agrees at 8 bases. Per germline, CDR1 LGHNA and CDR2 YSLEER. V was pared by 4 bases and J by 5 bases, with 3 bases of the junction left unmatched. The CDR3 contains 14 residues. CDR3 nucleotide sequence: TGCGCCAGCAGCCCACGACAGGGGACCGGGGAGCTGTTTTTT. Its translation is CASSPRQGTGELFF.

In DNA form, the CDR3 reads TGTGCCAGCAGTTACCCGCGGACAGGGGTCGAGCAGTACTTC. Its protein product is CASSYPRTGVEQYF. This chain connects TRBV6-6 to TRBJ2-7; 9 positions match TRBD1. Germline V gene data show CDR1 as MNHNY and CDR2 as SVGAGI (reference sequence). With V trimmed by 2 bases and J by 6 bases, 5 bases remained unmatched. The CDR3 loop spans 14 amino acids.